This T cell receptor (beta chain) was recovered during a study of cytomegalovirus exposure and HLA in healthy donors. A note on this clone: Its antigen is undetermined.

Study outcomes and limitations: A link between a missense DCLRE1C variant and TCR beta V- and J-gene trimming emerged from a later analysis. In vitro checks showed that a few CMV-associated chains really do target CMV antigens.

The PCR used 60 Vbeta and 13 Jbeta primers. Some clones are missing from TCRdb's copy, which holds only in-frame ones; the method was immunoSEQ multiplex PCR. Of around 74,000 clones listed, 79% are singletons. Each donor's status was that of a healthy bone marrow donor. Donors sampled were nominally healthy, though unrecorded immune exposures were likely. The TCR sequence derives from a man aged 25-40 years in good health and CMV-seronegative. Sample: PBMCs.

The CDR3 loop reads CASLGGSMNTEAFF. As DNA, the CDR3 is TGTGCCAGCCTAGGGGGCAGCATGAACACTGAAGCTTTCTTT. The genes are TRBV28 and TRBJ1-1; 7 bases line up with TRBD1. The V gene end was trimmed by 8 bases and the J gene end by 0 bases; junction bases not matched to a gene: 6. The CDR3 is made up of 14 amino acids. The germline CDR1 and CDR2 sequences are MDHEN and SYDVKM.